A single sample is the source of the 22 T cell receptor beta chains below, sequenced in a study of shared clonotypes between healthy human individuals. The assay was immunoSEQ multiplex PCR, and TCRdb's table has in-frame clones only and misses some. The table shows around 2,000,000 clones, with roughly 94% occurring only once. The sequenced material came from naive CD4+ T cells sorted from blood. Subset described: CD45RA+ positively selected. The receptors here all came from a man aged 18 to 30 in good health.

The V call is TRBV2, the J call TRBJ2-7; tentatively, D is TRBD1 or TRBD2 (5 bases each). V was clipped by 10 bases and J by 6 bases, with 19 bases between them. The germline V gene has CDR1 SNHLY and CDR2 FYNNEI. The CDR3 length is 13 residues. CDR3 residues: CATSPTGDGEQYF. The CDR3 coding sequence is TGTGCCACTAGTCCGACCGGGGACGGCGAGCAGTACTTC.

This clone was observed a single time. This chain uses TRBV13 with TRBJ2-3; 9 nucleotides agree with TRBD2. Germline V lookup: CDR1 PRHDT, CDR2 FYEKMQ (reference sequence). CDR3 length: 19 residues. Trimming removed 2 bases from V and 0 bases from J; junction bases left unmatched: 12. The CDR3 sequence is CASSLTWIAGDASTDTQYF. DNA of the CDR3: TGTGCCAGCAGCTTAACGTGGATAGCGGGGGACGCTAGCACAGATACGCAGTATTTT.

The chain uses TRBV6-5 and TRBJ1-4; 9 bases match TRBD1. CDR3 length: 15 residues. V lost 5 bases, J lost 6 bases, and 7 bases stayed unmatched. From germline, CDR1 is MNHEY and CDR2 SVGAGI. CDR3 residues: CASSTGDRDDEKLFF. CDR3 in DNA: TGTGCCAGCAGTACCGGGGACAGGGATGATGAAAAACTGTTTTTT.

The V call is TRBV30, the J call TRBJ2-3, with 11 bases that match TRBD1. The V and J ends lost 1 base and 5 bases, in that order; junction bases with no gene match: 8. Germline CDR1 reads GTSNPN; CDR2 reads SVGIG (reference sequence). The CDR3 runs 16 residues. The CDR3 DNA is TGTGCCTGGAGTGCCCCGGGACAGGGGGTTGTAGATACGCAGTATTTT. It is translated as CAWSAPGQGVVDTQYF.

The chain joins TRBV7-9 to TRBJ1-4; D is unresolved. V was trimmed by 2 bases and J by 0 bases, leaving 10 bases between them. The CDR3 consists of 16 residues. CDR1 SEHNR and CDR2 FQNEAQ come from the germline V gene (reference sequence). The CDR3 spells CASSLNRIATNEKLFF. Written as DNA, the CDR3 is TGTGCCAGCAGCTTAAATAGGATTGCAACTAATGAAAAACTGTTTTTT.

The rearrangement joins TRBV5-1 to TRBJ2-6; D is perhaps TRBD1 (6 bases). The CDR3 runs 17 residues. Germline loops: CDR1 SGHRS, CDR2 YFSETQ. Deletions cut 3 bases from V and 0 bases from J, with 13 bases between. CDR3 DNA sequence: TGCGCCAGCAGCTCACGGGACATCAGCTCTGGGGCCAACGTCCTGACTTTC. This sequence encodes CASSSRDISSGANVLTF.

This clone has only one observation. The junction does not match germline at one end; this may be a read error. The chain is built from TRBV6-1 and TRBJ2-3; 7 positions match TRBD1. The CDR3 contains 13 residues. CDR1 is MNHNS and CDR2 is SASEGT in the germline V gene. The CDR3 here is CASGDRVGDTQYF. The CDR3 DNA is TGTGCCAGCGGTGACAGGGTGGGAGATACGCAGTATTTT.

The sample holds one count of this clone. The chain carries TRBV29-1 and TRBJ2-5, with TRBD2 matching 12 bases. The germline V gene has CDR1 SQVTM and CDR2 ANQGSEA. V gave up 7 bases and J gave up 7 bases; unmatched junction bases: 7. This CDR3 has 13 residues. CDR3 sequence: CSARLAGVGTQYF. The CDR3 DNA reads as TGCAGCGCAAGACTAGCGGGGGTGGGGACCCAGTACTTC.

This chain connects TRBV11-3 to TRBJ2-5, with a tentative D call TRBD1 (6 bases). Germline V gene sequence: CDR1 SGHNT, CDR2 YENEEA. V was trimmed by 5 bases and J by 0 bases, leaving 13 bases between them. The CDR3 consists of 15 residues. The CDR3 DNA follows: TGTGCCAGCAGCCCCTTCGGGACAAACCAAGAGACCCAGTACTTC. Encoded protein: CASSPFGTNQETQYF. Filled out from reference TRBV11-3 and TRBJ2-5, the complete variable domain reads EAGVVQSPRYKIIEKKQPVAFWCNPISGHNTLYWYLQNLGQGPELLIRYENEEAVDDSQLPKDRFSAERLKGVDSTLKIQPAELGDSAVYLCASSPFGTNQETQYFGPGTRLLVL.

The rearrangement joins TRBV5-1 to TRBJ1-1; TRBD1 matches 8 bases. J was trimmed by 3 bases and V by 5 bases; bases with no gene match: 3. Germline V gene sequence: CDR1 SGHRS, CDR2 YFSETQ. The CDR3 length is 13 residues. CDR3 coding DNA: TGCGCCAGCAGGGACAGGGCGTACACTGAAGCTTTCTTT. This translates into CASRDRAYTEAFF.

The J gene is TRBJ1-5, the V gene TRBV30; D is unclear. Looked up from germline, CDR1 is GTSNPN and CDR2 is SVGIG (reference sequence). The ends were cut back, 1 base at V and 1 base at J, with 11 bases in the middle. The CDR3 sequence is 15 residues long. Written as DNA, the CDR3 is TGTGCCTGGAGTGGGGTACTGGAGAGCAATCAGCCCCAGCATTTT. Its protein is CAWSGVLESNQPQHF.

V gene TRBV2 combines with J gene TRBJ1-5, with D perhaps TRBD1 (5 bases). With 3 bases removed from V and 3 bases from J, the gap between germline ends came to 9 bases. Per germline, CDR1 SNHLY and CDR2 FYNNEI. The CDR3 consists of 14 residues. The CDR3 DNA reads as TGTGCCAGCAGTGACCCAGGGACCAATCAGCCCCAGCATTTT. Protein: CASSDPGTNQPQHF.

This clone was seen just once. The genes are TRBV6-6 and TRBJ1-4; D remains ambiguous. Germline V gene data show CDR1 as MNHNY and CDR2 as SVGAGI (reference sequence). This CDR3 region has 13 residues. V lost 10 bases and J lost 0, with 9 bases in between. CDR3 protein: CAISGTTNEKLFF. The CDR3 coding sequence is TGTGCCATCAGCGGGACAACTAATGAAAAACTGTTTTTT.

This sequence joins TRBV11-2 and TRBJ1-4; possible D gene TRBD1, 5 bases. The CDR3 totals 17 residues. Trimming pared 1 base from V and 0 bases from J, leaving 12 bases between. Germline assignment: CDR1 SGHAT and CDR2 FQNNGV. The CDR3 DNA reads TGTGCCAGCAGCTTAGGGAAAGGGGCGACAACTAATGAAAAACTGTTTTTT. Translation: CASSLGKGATTNEKLFF. The full variable domain, rest sourced from reference TRBV11-2 and TRBJ1-4, is EAGVAQSPRYKIIEKRQSVAFWCNPISGHATLYWYQQILGQGPKLLIQFQNNGVVDDSQLPKDRFSAERLKGVDSTLKIQPAKLEDSAVYLCASSLGKGATTNEKLFFGSGTQLSVL.

This chain uses TRBV11-3 with TRBJ2-7; maybe TRBD1 (6 bases). Per germline, CDR1 SGHNT and CDR2 YENEEA. The CDR3 extends over 14 amino acids. Trimming left V 5 bases short and J 5 bases short, with 16 bases between. DNA for the CDR3: TGTGCCAGCAGCCCCCACGACAGGCGAGACGAGCAGTACTTC. Protein: CASSPHDRRDEQYF.

The V call is TRBV2, the J call TRBJ1-2, with D maybe TRBD1 (6 bases). The V end lost 0 bases, the J end lost 4 bases, and 9 bases lay between the germline ends. CDR1 and CDR2 from the germline V gene are SNHLY and FYNNEI. CDR3 length: 14 amino acids. The CDR3 bases are TGTGCCAGCAGTGAAGCGCGCAGGGGCTATGGCTACACCTTC. Protein sequence: CASSEARRGYGYTF.

The chain has TRBV10-3 and TRBJ2-1, with TRBD2 matching 10 bases. The CDR3 sequence is 16 residues long. The germline V gene encodes CDR1 ENHRY and CDR2 SYGVKD. V was clipped by 8 bases and J by 0 bases; unmatched bases: 7. DNA of the CDR3: TGTGCCATCGGGGCTAGCGGGGGCAGCTCCTACAATGAGCAGTTCTTC. Its protein is CAIGASGGSSYNEQFF.

About this clone: This specimen includes other DNA sequences encoding the same CDR3. V usage is TRBV6-6 and J usage is TRBJ1-4; D ambiguous. The V end was cut by 6 bases, the J end by 5 bases, with 7 bases between. Germline CDR1 and CDR2: MNHNY and SVGAGI (reference sequence). This CDR3 contains 12 residues. The CDR3 spells CASSPGNEKLFF. The CDR3 bases are TGTGCCAGCAGCCCCGGAAATGAAAAACTGTTTTTT.

The V gene is TRBV19, the J gene TRBJ1-5, with 8 positions matching TRBD1. The V gene's germline CDR1 is LNHDA and CDR2 SQIVND (reference sequence). This CDR3 is 15 amino acids long. Trimming took 5 bases from V and 7 from J; bases not matched to a gene: 10. CDR3 residues: CASSVPGTGLQPQHF. The DNA for the CDR3 is TGTGCCAGTAGTGTACCCGGGACAGGTCTACAGCCCCAGCATTTT.

The CDR3 reads CASSFQGQGEDTQYF. DNA for the CDR3: TGTGCCAGCAGCTTTCAAGGACAGGGAGAGGATACGCAGTATTTT. The rearrangement uses TRBV5-4 and TRBJ2-3, with TRBD1 identical over 8 bases. The ends lost 2 bases at V and 6 bases at J; junction bases unmatched: 8. CDR1 is SGHNT and CDR2 is YYREEE in the germline V gene (reference sequence). This CDR3 region has 15 residues.

The J gene is TRBJ1-2, the V gene TRBV6-5; D is unclear. Per the germline V gene, CDR1 is MNHEY and CDR2 is SVGAGI. V lost 2 bases and J lost 2, with 9 bases in between. The length of the CDR3 is 14 residues. The CDR3, as DNA: TGTGCCAGCAGTTACCGGACGTGGAACTATGGCTACACCTTC. Amino acid sequence: CASSYRTWNYGYTF.

J is TRBJ1-2 and V is TRBV10-1; D uncertain. Germline V gene sequence: CDR1 WNHNN, CDR2 SYGVQD (reference sequence). Trimming took off 7 bases at V and 8 bases at J, with 14 bases between the two ends. The CDR3 consists of 12 residues. CDR3 amino acids: CASIVAGGGYTF. The CDR3 DNA reads TGCGCCAGCATAGTGGCAGGCGGGGGCTACACCTTC.